This T cell receptor (beta chain) is drawn from a study of beta chain features in type 1 diabetes. Expressed TCRB transcripts were sequenced, since all the RNA that had been isolated was reverse transcribed. Sequencing used immunoSEQ multiplex PCR; TCRdb keeps in-frame clones, though not all of them. The data hold more than 300,000 clones, with roughly 12% observed a single time. This clone was seen more than once but under ten times. What it binds is not known. Germline V gives CDR1 SGDLS, CDR2 YYNGEE. The CDR3 loop spans 13 amino acids. V was clipped by 8 bases and J by 13 bases, with 19 bases between them. The study, taken as a whole, reports: A moderate, significant TCRB CDR3 shortening appeared in type 1 diabetes across four CD4+ subsets.

The TCR originated in a woman aged 18-29 years with type 1 diabetes. V and J are TRBV9 and TRBJ1-6; tentatively, D is TRBD1 (5 bases). The specimen was naive CD4+ T cells from blood. The CDR3 region is CASGLGPFAPLHF. The CDR3 DNA follows: TGTGCCAGTGGTCTGGGGCCGTTCGCTCCCCTCCACTTT.